The 32 T cell receptor beta chains listed next were all sequenced from one sample in a study of neoadjuvant anti-PD-1 for oral cavity cancer. Produced via immunoSEQ multiplex PCR; TCRdb's table is partial and in-frame only. This sample yields about 7,500 clones, of which roughly four fifths are seen a single time; 3.1% belongs to the top ten. Here the sequenced sample was PBMCs, taken before nivolumab (anti-PD-1) treatment. The receptors were sampled from a person between 40 and 80 years old with oral cavity squamous cell carcinoma.

The CDR3 protein is CASSFTGRLTDTQYF. DNA of the CDR3: TGTGCCAGCAGCTTTACGGGCAGGCTCACAGATACGCAGTATTTT. The chain couples TRBV7-9 to TRBJ2-3; D gene uncertain. The germline V and J ends were trimmed by 3 bases and 2 bases, with 12 bases remaining between them. There are 15 residues in the CDR3. CDR1 is SEHNR, CDR2 FQNEAQ, per germline (reference sequence).

This clone occurred once. CDR3 sequence reads: CASGPEGNQPQHF. The CDR3 DNA reads TGTGCCAGCGGTCCAGAGGGCAATCAGCCCCAGCATTTT. The chain uses TRBV2 and TRBJ1-5; D remains ambiguous. The V and J ends lost 8 bases and 2 bases respectively, with 10 bases between them. Germline V gene sequence: CDR1 SNHLY, CDR2 FYNNEI. This CDR3 contains 13 residues.

V and J are TRBV6-5 and TRBJ2-4, with 8 bases fitting TRBD2. With V trimmed by 6 bases and J by 3 bases, 7 bases remained unmatched. This CDR3 has 15 residues. Germline CDR1 is MNHEY and CDR2 is SVGAGI. The CDR3 DNA sequence: TGTGCCAGCAGCATTGGACTAGCCAACAAAAACATTCAGTACTTC. Translated, it gives CASSIGLANKNIQYF.

This clone appeared once. The chain joins TRBV11-3 to TRBJ2-3, with D possibly TRBD2 on 6 matching bases. The CDR3 is 15 amino acids. The germline CDR1 and CDR2 sequences are SGHNT and YENEEA. V dropped 1 base and J dropped 0 bases, with 8 bases sitting between them. The CDR3 bases are TGTGCCAGCAGCTTAGGTCGGGGGAGCACAGATACGCAGTATTTT. Translated, it gives CASSLGRGSTDTQYF.

The chain combines TRBV19 with TRBJ2-3, with D possibly being TRBD1 or TRBD2 (6 bases each). Germline lookup yields CDR1 LNHDA and CDR2 SQIVND (reference sequence). Deletions cut 6 bases from V and 4 bases from J, with 14 bases between. This CDR3 contains 14 residues. CDR3 nucleotides: TGTGCCAGTAGCCCGGGGGCCGGTCCAGATACGCAGTATTTT. It translates to CASSPGAGPDTQYF.

This clone occurred once. V is TRBV5-1 and J is TRBJ2-1; TRBD1 is a possible D gene (5 bases). Germline CDR1 SGHRS, CDR2 YFSETQ. The CDR3 runs to 13 residues. Trimming stripped 4 bases from V and 4 bases from J, with 9 bases between. The CDR3 sequence is CASSLDTYNEQFF. The DNA of the CDR3 is TGCGCCAGCAGCCTGGACACTTACAATGAGCAGTTCTTC.

J is TRBJ2-7 and V is TRBV7-6; D perhaps matches TRBD2 (5 bases). V lost 0 bases, J lost 12 bases, and 12 bases lay in between. CDR3 size: 12 residues. Germline V CDR1 and CDR2: SGHVS, FNYEAQ. Written as DNA, the CDR3 is TGTGCCAGCAGCTTAGCGACCGGGGTACCGTACTTC. Encoded protein: CASSLATGVPYF.

This clone was counted between two and nine times. The genes are TRBV18 and TRBJ2-7; D gene ambiguous. The CDR3 runs 12 residues. V lost 1 base to trimming and J lost 3 bases, with 4 bases between them. Germline values: CDR1 KGHSH, CDR2 LQKENI. The CDR3 coding sequence is TGTGCCAGCTCACCACAGAACTACGAGCAGTACTTC. Protein product: CASSPQNYEQYF. Based on the CDR3 plus reference TRBV18 and TRBJ2-7, the full variable domain is NAGVMQNPRHLVRRRGQEARLRCSPMKGHSHVYWYRQLPEEGLKFMVYLQKENIIDESGMPKERFSAEFPKEGPSILRIQQVVRGDSAAYFCASSPQNYEQYFGPGTRLTVT.

The chain uses TRBV4-3 and TRBJ1-2; D ambiguous. This CDR3 contains 15 residues. The V gene lost 4 bases and the J gene lost 4 bases, with 16 bases spanning the gap. Germline V gives CDR1 LGHNA, CDR2 YSLEER. CDR3 DNA sequence: TGCGCCAGCAGCCTCAGTTTGGGTTCCGGCTATGGCTACACCTTC. Translating it yields CASSLSLGSGYGYTF.

The chain has TRBV28 and TRBJ2-7, with 10 bases lining up with TRBD1. The CDR3 covers 14 residues. With V trimmed by 7 bases and J by 4 bases, 7 bases remained unmatched. The germline V gene has CDR1 MDHEN and CDR2 SYDVKM. The CDR3 spells CASNPTGGVYEQYF. CDR3 coding DNA: TGTGCCAGCAACCCGACAGGGGGCGTATACGAGCAGTACTTC.

The genes are TRBV4-3 and TRBJ2-7, with TRBD1 matching 7 bases. The V gene's germline CDR1 is LGHNA and CDR2 YSLEER. This CDR3 has 19 residues. The junction had 21 bases not matched to a gene; V was cut back by 0 bases and J by 7 bases. The CDR3 DNA sequence: TGCGCCAGCAGCCAAGATGGCTTCCGACAGGGCGGATCCCCGGGAGAGCAGTACTTC. As protein: CASSQDGFRQGGSPGEQYF.

V usage is TRBV19 and J usage is TRBJ2-1; D gene unclear. The CDR3 has 13 amino acids. Germline assignment: CDR1 LNHDA and CDR2 SQIVND (reference sequence). The V end was cut by 7 bases, the J end by 1 base, with 8 bases between. The CDR3 is CASISRSYNEQFF. The CDR3 DNA is TGTGCCAGTATTAGCCGGTCCTACAATGAGCAGTTCTTC.

The chain uses TRBV10-2 and TRBJ1-3; D may be TRBD1 (6 bases). Germline CDR1 is WSHSY and CDR2 is SAAADI. This CDR3 comprises 17 residues. V lost 2 bases, J lost 0 bases, and 14 bases lay in between. The CDR3: CASSEALTGNSGNTIYF. The CDR3 nucleotides read TGCGCCAGCAGTGAGGCGTTGACAGGCAACTCTGGAAACACCATATATTTT.

The genes are TRBV5-4 and TRBJ2-1; D gene uncertain. The germline V gene encodes CDR1 SGHNT and CDR2 YYREEE (reference sequence). This CDR3 has 15 amino acids. Trimming cost V 4 bases and J 4 bases, with 15 bases left between them. The DNA of the CDR3 is TGTGCCAGCAGCGATCTTGGGATACCTTACAATGAGCAGTTCTTC. Translating gives CASSDLGIPYNEQFF.

This clone appeared a few times. The chain is built from TRBV19 and TRBJ1-1; no firm D call. This CDR3 contains 11 residues. CDR1 is LNHDA and CDR2 is SQIVND in the germline V gene (reference sequence). V was trimmed by 5 bases and J by 1 base, leaving 2 bases between them. The CDR3 sequence is CASSENTEAFF. CDR3 DNA: TGTGCCAGTAGTGAGAACACTGAAGCTTTCTTT.

The chain links TRBV11-3 to TRBJ1-6; 9 bases map to TRBD1. This CDR3 has 14 amino acids. Germline V CDR1 and CDR2: SGHNT, YENEEA. Unmatched junction bases numbered 1, after V lost 5 bases and J lost 5 bases. Here the CDR3 reads CASSRQGDNSPLHF. The CDR3 DNA follows: TGTGCCAGCAGCCGACAGGGGGATAATTCACCCCTCCACTTT. Together with reference TRBV11-3 and TRBJ1-6, the CDR3 gives the full variable domain: EAGVVQSPRYKIIEKKQPVAFWCNPISGHNTLYWYLQNLGQGPELLIRYENEEAVDDSQLPKDRFSAERLKGVDSTLKIQPAELGDSAVYLCASSRQGDNSPLHFGNGTRLTVT.

This chain uses TRBV5-8 with TRBJ1-5; D not certain. Trimming shortened V by 0 bases and J by 4 bases, and 8 bases separated the two germline ends. Per germline, CDR1 SGHTS and CDR2 YDEGEE. This CDR3 is built from 14 residues. In nucleotides, the CDR3 is TGTGCCAGCAGCTTGGGATATGGGAATCAGCCCCAGCATTTT. It codes for CASSLGYGNQPQHF.

The chain couples TRBV7-3 to TRBJ2-1, with 9 bases that match TRBD1. V lost 4 bases, J lost 0 bases, and 1 base stayed unmatched. The CDR3 is 15 amino acids. In germline, CDR1 is SGHTA, CDR2 FQGTGA. CDR3 sequence (DNA): TGTGCCAGCAGCTGGACAGGGGCCTCCTACAATGAGCAGTTCTTC. This codes for CASSWTGASYNEQFF.

This sequence joins TRBV2 and TRBJ1-2, with a possible D match to TRBD1 (5 bases). V was trimmed by 8 bases and J by 4 bases, leaving 11 bases between them. This CDR3 region has 12 residues. In germline, CDR1 is SNHLY, CDR2 FYNNEI. CDR3 sequence: CASRGVGYGYTF. CDR3 nucleotide sequence: TGTGCCAGCCGGGGGGTAGGCTATGGCTACACCTTC.

V and J are TRBV14 and TRBJ2-7; D is ambiguous. The CDR3 contains 15 residues. Germline values: CDR1 SGHDN, CDR2 FVKESK. The germline V and J ends were trimmed by 4 bases and 3 bases, with 16 bases remaining between them. DNA of the CDR3: TGTGCCAGCAGCCGAGGATACTTATGGGACTACGAGCAGTACTTC. Protein product: CASSRGYLWDYEQYF.

This clone occurred a few times. The V and J genes are TRBV7-9 and TRBJ1-5; D gene unclear. The CDR3 has 13 amino acids. Looked up from germline, CDR1 is SEHNR and CDR2 is FQNEAQ (reference sequence). Trimming took off 4 bases at V and 3 bases at J, with 7 bases between the two ends. The CDR3 here is CASSSGSNQPQHF. CDR3 nucleotide sequence: TGTGCCAGCAGCTCAGGATCCAATCAGCCCCAGCATTTT.

The chain uses TRBV5-6 and TRBJ2-7; perhaps TRBD1 as D (5 bases). The germline V gene has CDR1 SGHDT and CDR2 YYEEEE. Trimming removed 1 base from V and 2 bases from J, with 10 bases in between. There are 14 residues in the CDR3. CDR3 coding DNA: TGTGCCAGCAGCTTGCGGCAGGGCACCTACGAGCAGTACTTC. It encodes CASSLRQGTYEQYF. The whole variable domain, remainder taken from reference TRBV5-6 and TRBJ2-7, is DAGVTQSPTHLIKTRGQQVTLRCSPKSGHDTVSWYQQALGQGPQFIFQYYEEEERQRGNFPDRFSGHQFPNYSSELNVNALLLGDSALYLCASSLRQGTYEQYFGPGTRLTVT.

The chain has TRBV6-5 and TRBJ2-1; 15 bases align to TRBD2. The CDR3 contains 15 residues. The junction had 4 bases not matched to a gene; V was cut back by 6 bases and J by 7 bases. Germline CDR1 and CDR2: MNHEY and SVGAGI. CDR3 residues: CASSRGTSGGNEQFF. DNA of the CDR3: TGTGCCAGCAGCCGTGGGACTAGCGGGGGGAATGAGCAGTTCTTC.

V gene TRBV9 combines with J gene TRBJ2-3; D uncertain. The CDR3 is 17 residues long. V lost 1 base to trimming and J lost 3 bases, with 18 bases between them. Germline CDR1 is SGDLS and CDR2 is YYNGEE. CDR3 sequence (DNA): TGTGCCAGCAGCGTAATGTACAGCTCCCCAACAACAGATACGCAGTATTTT. Protein product: CASSVMYSSPTTDTQYF.

This rearrangement joins TRBV6-4 to TRBJ1-5, with 12 nucleotides matching TRBD1. The germline V gene has CDR1 MRHNA and CDR2 SNTAGT. V lost 8 bases, J lost 3 bases, and 14 bases stayed unmatched. The CDR3 runs 18 residues. The CDR3 sequence: CASGCGTGGSRFNQPQHF. As DNA, the CDR3 is TGTGCCAGCGGGTGTGGGACAGGGGGCTCAAGATTCAATCAGCCCCAGCATTTT.

This chain links TRBV11-2 with TRBJ1-2, with D maybe TRBD1 (6 bases). The germline V and J ends were trimmed by 2 bases and 7 bases, with 17 bases remaining between them. This CDR3 has 15 residues. Germline CDR1 reads SGHAT; CDR2 reads FQNNGV. The CDR3 region has the DNA TGTGCCAGCAGCTTAACCACACTCGCAGGGGTTGGCTACACCTTC. This sequence encodes CASSLTTLAGVGYTF.

The chain links TRBV14 to TRBJ1-1; possibly TRBD1 for D (6 bases). With 1 base removed from V and 6 bases from J, the gap between germline ends came to 12 bases. Germline CDR1 is SGHDN and CDR2 is FVKESK. The CDR3 consists of 14 residues. Here the CDR3 reads CASSQAWGGAEAFF. The CDR3 DNA reads as TGTGCCAGCAGCCAAGCCTGGGGGGGCGCTGAAGCTTTCTTT.

This clone has only one observation. The chain joins TRBV5-1 to TRBJ1-2, with 7 bases lining up with TRBD1. V lost 4 bases, J lost 5 bases, and 8 bases stayed unmatched. The CDR3 spans 14 residues. Germline assignment: CDR1 SGHRS and CDR2 YFSETQ. The CDR3 sequence is CASSPSTGSYGYTF. CDR3 nucleotides: TGCGCCAGCAGCCCCTCGACAGGGAGTTATGGCTACACCTTC. Complete variable domain (other parts from reference TRBV5-1 and TRBJ1-2): KAGVTQTPRYLIKTRGQQVTLSCSPISGHRSVSWYQQTPGQGLQFLFEYFSETQRNKGNFPGRFSGRQFSNSRSEMNVSTLELGDSALYLCASSPSTGSYGYTFGSGTRLTVV.

The genes are TRBV19 and TRBJ1-1; D not resolved. This CDR3 is 15 amino acids long. The germline gives CDR1 LNHDA, CDR2 SQIVND (reference sequence). Trimming cost V 3 bases and J 2 bases, with 13 bases left between them. CDR3 region: CASSIGEAINTEAFF. The CDR3 coding sequence is TGTGCCAGTAGTATCGGGGAGGCTATAAACACTGAAGCTTTCTTT.

This clone appeared a single time. This chain connects TRBV29-1 to TRBJ2-3; D is perhaps TRBD1 (5 bases). This CDR3 has 12 amino acids. CDR1 is SQVTM and CDR2 is ANQGSEA in the germline V gene. Between the trimmed V and J ends, which lost 7 bases and 4 bases, there was a span of 12 bases. CDR3 DNA: TGCAGCGGGGGCCTGCAGCCAGATACGCAGTATTTT. It specifies CSGGLQPDTQYF.

This chain connects TRBV7-2 to TRBJ1-2; D remains ambiguous. The CDR3 length is 12 residues. The V and J ends lost 5 bases and 7 bases respectively, with 11 bases between them. Looked up from germline, CDR1 is SGHTA and CDR2 is FQGNSA. The CDR3 loop reads CASSGSGVGYTF. CDR3 bases: TGTGCCAGCAGCGGCTCAGGCGTTGGCTACACCTTC.

The J gene is TRBJ1-2, the V gene TRBV27; the D gene is possibly TRBD1 (5 bases). The CDR3 extends over 14 amino acids. Germline lookup yields CDR1 MNHEY and CDR2 SMNVEV (reference sequence). Between the trimmed V and J ends, which lost 0 bases and 4 bases, there was a span of 9 bases. CDR3 sequence: CASSLSRRGYGYTF. Here the CDR3 DNA reads TGTGCCAGCAGTTTATCGAGGAGGGGCTATGGCTACACCTTC.